The entry below describes one T cell receptor (beta chain). Random hexamers primed reverse transcription of about 0.5 to 1 ug RNA. From the immunoSEQ multiplex PCR reads, TCRdb called clonotypes with MiXCR, one entry per CDR3 protein. The profile shows fewer than 150,000 distinct CDR3 sequences, 90% to 95% of them singletons. This specimen comes from a study of CD8 T cells in Susac syndrome. The CDR3 sequence is 16 residues long. Trimming took off 4 bases at V and 2 bases at J, with 21 bases between the two ends. Germline V gene sequence: CDR1 SQVTM, CDR2 ANQGSEA. The clonotype originates from a human donor in good health. Specimen: CD8+ T cells from PBMCs. The chain joins TRBV29-1 to TRBJ2-7; D possibly corresponds to TRBD1 (5 bases). This CDR3 reads CSVGENEETVAYEQYF. The CDR3 region has the DNA TGCAGCGTTGGAGAAAACGAGGAGACAGTGGCCTACGAGCAGTACTTC.